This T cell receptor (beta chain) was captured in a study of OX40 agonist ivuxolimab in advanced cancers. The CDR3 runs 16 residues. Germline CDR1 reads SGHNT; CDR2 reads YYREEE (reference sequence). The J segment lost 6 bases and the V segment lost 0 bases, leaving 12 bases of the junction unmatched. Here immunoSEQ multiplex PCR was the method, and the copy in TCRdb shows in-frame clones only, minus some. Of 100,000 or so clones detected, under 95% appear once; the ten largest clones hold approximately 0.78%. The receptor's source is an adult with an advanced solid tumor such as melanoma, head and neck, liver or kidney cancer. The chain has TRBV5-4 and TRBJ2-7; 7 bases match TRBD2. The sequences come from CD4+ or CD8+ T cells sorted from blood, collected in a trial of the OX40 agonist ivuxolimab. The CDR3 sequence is CASSLGGRGASREQYF. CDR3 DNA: TGTGCCAGCAGCTTGGGGGGGAGGGGAGCGTCGCGCGAGCAGTACTTC.